This passage covers 8 T cell receptor beta chains from one sample sequenced in a study of glioma-infiltrating T cells after dendritic cell vaccination. The time point: after dendritic cell vaccination, including at tumor progression/relapse. Produced via immunoSEQ multiplex PCR; TCRdb's table is partial and in-frame only. This sample has more than 95,000 clones, with around 90% found just once. The specimen comprised blood, sampled after dendritic cell vaccination. The receptors here all came from a human donor with glioblastoma.

The V and J genes are TRBV19 and TRBJ2-7; 12 positions agree with TRBD2. CDR1 and CDR2 (germline): LNHDA, SQIVND (reference sequence). Trimming at V came to 4 bases and at J to 4 bases, leaving 5 bases not matched to a gene. There are 15 residues in the CDR3. CDR3 residues: CASSTGLAGKYEQYF. The DNA of the CDR3 is TGTGCCAGTAGTACCGGACTAGCGGGGAAATACGAGCAGTACTTC.

The rearrangement uses TRBV5-1 and TRBJ2-1, with TRBD1 matching 7 bases. Germline V gives CDR1 SGHRS, CDR2 YFSETQ. V lost 0 bases and J lost 5; bases outside the gene matches: 5. The CDR3 length is 15 residues. This CDR3 is CASSLEGQDNNEQFF. CDR3 bases: TGCGCCAGCAGCTTGGAAGGACAGGATAACAATGAGCAGTTCTTC. Using reference TRBV5-1 and TRBJ2-1 for the parts outside the CDR3, the full variable domain is KAGVTQTPRYLIKTRGQQVTLSCSPISGHRSVSWYQQTPGQGLQFLFEYFSETQRNKGNFPGRFSGRQFSNSRSEMNVSTLELGDSALYLCASSLEGQDNNEQFFGPGTRLTVL.

The V gene is TRBV2, the J gene TRBJ1-2; 8 nucleotides match TRBD1. Germline V CDR1 and CDR2: SNHLY, FYNNEI. There are 14 residues in the CDR3. Germline trimming cut 7 bases from V and 8 bases from J; bases unmatched to any gene: 12. The CDR3 bases are TGTGCCAGCATGGAAAGACAGGGGCCTCGGGGCTACACCTTC. This gives the protein CASMERQGPRGYTF.

Turning to this clone: The same CDR3 is also encoded by other DNA sequences in this sample. The chain recombines TRBV5-1 with TRBJ1-6; 9 nucleotides align to TRBD1. Germline V CDR1 and CDR2: SGHRS, YFSETQ. J lost 7 bases, V lost 3 bases, and 2 bases had no gene match. This CDR3 has 14 residues. CDR3 loop: CASSSGTGNSPLHF. CDR3 in DNA: TGCGCCAGCAGCTCCGGGACAGGGAATTCACCCCTCCACTTT.

In this sample, this clone turned up a few times. The chain carries TRBV5-8 and TRBJ1-2; D is undetermined. The germline V and J ends were trimmed by 0 bases and 1 base, with 7 bases remaining between them. This CDR3 is built from 14 residues. From germline, CDR1 is SGHTS and CDR2 YDEGEE. DNA for the CDR3: TGTGCCAGCAGCTTGGGTGTCTTTAACTATGGCTACACCTTC. Protein: CASSLGVFNYGYTF.

The chain employs TRBV18 and TRBJ1-1, with 10 bases aligning to TRBD1. Germline V gene data show CDR1 as KGHSH and CDR2 as LQKENI. Trimming removed 4 bases from V and 5 bases from J; junction bases left unmatched: 1. The length of the CDR3 is 13 residues. The DNA for the CDR3 is TGTGCCAGCTCACGACAGGGGGCGACTGAAGCTTTCTTT. Translating it yields CASSRQGATEAFF.

This clone appeared a few times. The V call is TRBV5-5, the J call TRBJ2-1; weak D call: TRBD2 (5 bases). This CDR3 has 16 residues. Trimming removed 1 base at V and 10 bases at J, with 21 bases between. CDR1 and CDR2 (germline): SGHKS, YYEKEE (reference sequence). The CDR3 reads CASSLLLVGESREQFF. The CDR3 DNA reads as TGTGCCAGCAGCTTGTTACTAGTAGGCGAATCGAGGGAGCAGTTCTTC. Looking up the rest from reference TRBV5-5 and TRBJ2-1 gives the full variable domain: DAGVTQSPTHLIKTRGQQVTLRCSPISGHKSVSWYQQVLGQGPQFIFQYYEKEERGRGNFPDRFSARQFPNYSSELNVNALLLGDSALYLCASSLLLVGESREQFFGPGTRLTVL.

The CDR3: CASSFIAGEQFF. The CDR3 DNA reads TGTGCCAGCAGCTTTATTGCGGGGGAGCAGTTCTTC. The chain joins TRBV5-4 to TRBJ2-1; possibly TRBD2 for D (6 bases). The CDR3 runs 12 residues. V lost 2 bases and J lost 10, with 10 bases in between. The germline V gene has CDR1 SGHNT and CDR2 YYREEE (reference sequence).